This TCR beta chain emerged from a study of cytomegalovirus exposure and HLA in healthy donors. 13 Jbeta primers and 60 Vbeta primers were used for the PCR. Profiled with immunoSEQ multiplex PCR; TCRdb holds only in-frame clones, not every one. The data show around 150,000 clones, roughly 80% seen once. This CDR3 contains 15 residues. CDR1 SGHRS and CDR2 YFSETQ come from the germline V gene. V lost 0 bases and J lost 3, with 12 bases in between. The origin of this receptor is a young man in good health and CMV-seronegative. The specimen was PBMCs. The chain uses TRBV5-1 and TRBJ1-1, with TRBD1 as a possible D gene (6 bases). For the CDR3, the DNA is TGCGCCAGCAGCTTGGAGGGGGGAGGGCACACTGAAGCTTTCTTT. It specifies CASSLEGGGHTEAFF.